What follows are 32 T cell receptor beta chains derived from one specimen sequenced in a study of beta chain features in type 1 diabetes. Isolated RNA was reverse transcribed in full, so expressed TCRB transcripts were sequenced. Assay: immunoSEQ multiplex PCR; the TCRdb copy retains only in-frame clones and omits some. The table lists approximately 160,000 clones, about 9.8% of them singletons, with 2% to 2.5% in the top ten. Sequencing was carried out using central memory CD4+ T cells from blood. The receptor set was obtained from a woman aged 18 to 35 in good health.

V usage is TRBV2 and J usage is TRBJ1-3; 9 nucleotides match TRBD1. The V and J ends lost 6 bases and 1 base, in that order; junction bases with no gene match: 1. Germline lookup yields CDR1 SNHLY and CDR2 FYNNEI. CDR3 length: 14 amino acids. This chain's CDR3 is CASRGTGSGNTIYF. The CDR3 DNA sequence: TGTGCCAGCAGGGGGACAGGGTCTGGAAACACCATATATTTT.

The rearrangement joins TRBV7-2 to TRBJ2-1; weak D call: TRBD2 (6 bases). CDR3 length equals 13 residues. Germline V CDR1 and CDR2: SGHTA, FQGNSA. Trimming cost V 4 bases and J 5 bases, with 9 bases left between them. CDR3 sequence reads: CASSWRLDNEQFF. In DNA form, the CDR3 reads TGTGCCAGCAGCTGGAGACTAGACAATGAGCAGTTCTTC.

This chain uses TRBV11-3 with TRBJ2-3, with D perhaps matching TRBD2 (5 bases). V was pared by 2 bases and J by 1 base, with 13 bases between. Per germline, CDR1 SGHNT and CDR2 YENEEA. This CDR3 has 16 amino acids. The CDR3 DNA sequence: TGTGCCAGCAGCTTATTCGAGCGGACTCGCACAGATACGCAGTATTTT. Protein: CASSLFERTRTDTQYF.

The chain combines TRBV4-1 with TRBJ2-5, with D tentatively TRBD1 (6 bases). V lost 4 bases and J 1 base, leaving 10 bases between the germline ends. Germline V CDR1 and CDR2: MGHRA, YSYEKL. The CDR3 totals 14 residues. The CDR3 loop is CASSRLQGQETQYF. CDR3 in DNA: TGCGCCAGCAGCCGACTACAGGGCCAAGAGACCCAGTACTTC.

This clone was counted at least ten times. The chain uses TRBV5-4 and TRBJ2-1; TRBD2 matches at 8 bases. The CDR3 contains 14 residues. V shed 7 bases, J shed 8 bases, and the junction held 11 bases outside the gene matches. Germline CDR1 and CDR2: SGHNT and YYREEE (reference sequence). CDR3 in DNA: TGTGCCAGCGCCGGGGCAGCGGGAGTCGATGAGCAGTTCTTC. This codes for CASAGAAGVDEQFF.

J is TRBJ1-6 and V is TRBV9; no firm D call. Germline V gene sequence: CDR1 SGDLS, CDR2 YYNGEE. This CDR3 is built from 15 residues. Trimming stripped 0 bases from V and 10 bases from J, with 14 bases between. The CDR3: CASSVGTPGSSPLHF. In nucleotides, the CDR3 is TGTGCCAGCAGCGTAGGAACTCCGGGTTCCTCACCCCTCCACTTT. The full variable domain, its missing parts supplied by reference TRBV9 and TRBJ1-6, is DSGVTQTPKHLITATGQRVTLRCSPRSGDLSVYWYQQSLDQGLQFLIQYYNGEERAKGNILERFSAQQFPDLHSELNLSSLELGDSALYFCASSVGTPGSSPLHFGNGTRLTVT.

The chain carries TRBV7-9 and TRBJ2-5, with unresolved D. The CDR3 consists of 14 residues. Germline values: CDR1 SEHNR, CDR2 FQNEAQ (reference sequence). Trimming stripped 2 bases from V and 0 bases from J, with 7 bases between. The CDR3 loop is CASSLNQYQETQYF. For the CDR3, the DNA is TGTGCCAGCAGCTTAAACCAGTACCAAGAGACCCAGTACTTC. Supplemented by reference TRBV7-9 and TRBJ2-5, the full variable domain reads DTGVSQNPRHKITKRGQNVTFRCDPISEHNRLYWYRQTLGQGPEFLTYFQNEAQLEKSRLLSDRFSAERPKGSFSTLEIQRTEQGDSAMYLCASSLNQYQETQYFGPGTRLLVL.

J is TRBJ1-2 and V is TRBV25-1; TRBD1 agrees at 8 bases. After removal of 6 bases from V and 8 bases from J, the junction contained 8 bases not matched to a gene. Germline V gene data show CDR1 as MGHDK and CDR2 as SYGVNS. The length of the CDR3 is 13 residues. The CDR3 DNA reads as TGTGCCAGCAGATCCTACAGGGGGGACGGCTACACCTTC. Amino acids: CASRSYRGDGYTF.

This clone was seen a handful of times. V usage is TRBV4-1 and J usage is TRBJ2-3; 9 nucleotides agree with TRBD2. The V segment lost 2 bases and the J segment 0 bases; nucleotides outside the gene matches: 18. The germline V gene encodes CDR1 MGHRA and CDR2 YSYEKL. This CDR3 has 21 residues. The CDR3 region has the DNA TGCGCCAGCAGCCAACCGGGACTGGGGCGGGGGGGCGCGTCTAGCACAGATACGCAGTATTTT. This encodes CASSQPGLGRGGASSTDTQYF.

The chain has TRBV7-9 and TRBJ2-7; 14 nucleotides agree with TRBD2. The CDR3 consists of 15 residues. V lost 1 base, J lost 5 bases, and 1 base stayed unmatched. The germline V gene has CDR1 SEHNR and CDR2 FQNEAQ (reference sequence). This chain's CDR3 is CASSLGGLAGDEQYF. The CDR3 DNA is TGTGCCAGCAGCTTAGGGGGACTAGCGGGAGACGAGCAGTACTTC.

The CDR3 coding sequence is TGTGCCAGTCAGCGGGGGGCCAGCACAGATACGCAGTATTTT. Translated: CASQRGASTDTQYF. The chain links TRBV6-5 to TRBJ2-3, with 9 bases aligning to TRBD2. The CDR3 sequence is 14 residues long. Germline V gives CDR1 MNHEY, CDR2 SVGAGI. The junction had 4 bases not matched to a gene; V was cut back by 9 bases and J by 0 bases.

About this clone: Germline and junction disagree at one end, which may indicate a read error. The genes are TRBV2 and TRBJ1-2; D remains ambiguous. Germline CDR1 and CDR2: SNHLY and FYNNEI. CDR3 length: 11 residues. DNA of the CDR3: TGTGCCAGCAGTGAAGAGCTAACTCCCAACTTC. Its protein is CASSEELTPNF.

This chain joins TRBV4-2 and TRBJ2-7, with TRBD1 matching 9 bases. The CDR3 sequence is 17 residues long. Germline V gene sequence: CDR1 LGHNA, CDR2 YNFKEQ. V shed 1 base, J shed 4 bases, and the junction held 11 bases outside the gene matches. The CDR3 DNA reads TGTGCCAGCAGCCAAGTTCGGGACAGGGAAGGTAGATACGAGCAGTACTTC. Amino acid sequence: CASSQVRDREGRYEQYF.

The chain has TRBV29-1 and TRBJ1-4; the D is unclear. Looked up from germline, CDR1 is SQVTM and CDR2 is ANQGSEA. Trimming took off 7 bases at V and 0 bases at J, with 9 bases between the two ends. The CDR3 is made up of 13 amino acids. CDR3: CSAGGATNEKLFF. In DNA, the CDR3 is TGCAGCGCGGGAGGTGCAACTAATGAAAAACTGTTTTTT.

This clone was counted between two and nine times. The rearrangement uses TRBV7-2 and TRBJ2-2; 8 bases fit TRBD2. CDR3 size: 16 residues. V lost 2 bases and J lost 4; bases outside the gene matches: 6. Germline lookup yields CDR1 SGHTA and CDR2 FQGNSA. The CDR3 spells CASSLRGGRGTGELFF. The CDR3 nucleotides are TGTGCCAGCAGCTTACGGGGGGGCAGGGGCACCGGGGAGCTGTTTTTT.

This clone was detected a few times. The rearrangement links TRBV6-5 to TRBJ2-7, with 11 bases lining up with TRBD2. The CDR3 loop spans 15 amino acids. V was clipped by 6 bases and J by 2 bases; unmatched bases: 6. Germline CDR1 MNHEY, CDR2 SVGAGI. The DNA for the CDR3 is TGTGCCAGCAGGGAGACTAGCGGGGACACCTACGAGCAGTACTTC. This encodes CASRETSGDTYEQYF.

This sequence joins TRBV7-2 and TRBJ2-1; the D gene is possibly TRBD1 (5 bases). Germline V lookup: CDR1 SGHTA, CDR2 FQGNSA. The CDR3 runs to 12 residues. This CDR3 is CVSGKGYNEQFF. The DNA of the CDR3 is TGTGTCTCAGGGAAAGGTTACAATGAGCAGTTCTTC.

There are many counts of this clone. This sequence joins TRBV7-2 and TRBJ2-3; 9 bases agree with TRBD1. This CDR3 is 14 amino acids long. Germline lookup yields CDR1 SGHTA and CDR2 FQGNSA. The V and J ends lost 5 bases and 2 bases, in that order; junction bases with no gene match: 2. The CDR3 here is CASSRDRVTDTQYF. CDR3 in DNA: TGTGCCAGCAGCCGGGACAGGGTCACAGATACGCAGTATTTT. The complete variable domain, with remaining parts taken from reference TRBV7-2 and TRBJ2-3, reads GAGVSQSPSNKVTEKGKDVELRCDPISGHTALYWYRQSLGQGLEFLIYFQGNSAPDKSGLPSDRFSAERTGGSVSTLTIQRTQQEDSAVYLCASSRDRVTDTQYFGPGTRLTVL.

This clone was seen a handful of times. The chain has TRBV25-1 and TRBJ2-1; TRBD1 aligns across 9 bases. Per the germline V gene, CDR1 is MGHDK and CDR2 is SYGVNS. The CDR3 has 15 residues. Germline trimming cut 4 bases from V and 8 bases from J; bases unmatched to any gene: 9. The CDR3 coding sequence is TGTGCCAGCAGTGCAGGACAGGGGCAGGGTGATGAGCAGTTCTTC. This gives the protein CASSAGQGQGDEQFF.

This clone was counted only a few times. The V and J genes are TRBV7-2 and TRBJ1-2, with TRBD1 identical over 7 bases. Germline CDR1 reads SGHTA; CDR2 reads FQGNSA. The CDR3 has 13 residues. Trimming cost V 4 bases and J 8 bases; bases outside gene matches: 7. This chain's CDR3 is CASSSDRVRGYTF. Written as DNA, the CDR3 is TGTGCCAGCAGCTCCGACAGGGTGAGGGGCTACACCTTC.

This clone was observed many times. This chain joins TRBV5-8 and TRBJ2-1, with 14 positions matching TRBD2. The V gene end was trimmed by 4 bases and the J gene end by 8 bases; junction bases not matched to a gene: 5. Germline CDR1 reads SGHTS; CDR2 reads YDEGEE. The CDR3 contains 15 residues. The CDR3 nucleotides read TGTGCCAGCAGCCCCGGGACTAGCGGGAGAGATGAGCAGTTCTTC. Its protein product is CASSPGTSGRDEQFF.

This clone showed up just a few times. The chain is built from TRBV7-3 and TRBJ2-3, with a weak D call TRBD2 (6 bases). The germline V and J ends were trimmed by 4 bases and 5 bases, with 10 bases remaining between them. The CDR3 has 13 amino acids. The germline V gene encodes CDR1 SGHTA and CDR2 FQGTGA. The CDR3 region has the DNA TGTGCCAGCAGCTCCGTCGGGGGAGATACGCAGTATTTT. This translates into CASSSVGGDTQYF.

This clone was seen more than once but under ten times. The chain links TRBV4-3 to TRBJ1-2; 7 bases align to TRBD1. Trimming removed 1 base from V and 4 bases from J; junction bases left unmatched: 6. The CDR3 contains 15 residues. Germline CDR1 and CDR2: LGHNA and YSLEER. The CDR3 nucleotides are TGCGCCAGCAGCCAAGGGACGGGACAGTCCTATGGCTACACCTTC. Its translation: CASSQGTGQSYGYTF.

V usage is TRBV30 and J usage is TRBJ1-2, with D maybe TRBD1 (6 bases). Per the germline V gene, CDR1 is GTSNPN and CDR2 is SVGIG (reference sequence). The CDR3 runs 13 residues. Trimming took 0 bases from V and 8 from J, leaving 13 bases between them. In DNA form, the CDR3 reads TGTGCCTGGAGTGTTCAACAGGGTGCAGGCTACACCTTC. As protein: CAWSVQQGAGYTF.

This clone was detected a few times. This chain connects TRBV7-2 to TRBJ1-2; D is unclear. CDR3 length equals 14 residues. V was pared by 8 bases and J by 6 bases, with 19 bases between. The V gene's germline CDR1 is SGHTA and CDR2 FQGNSA. This chain's CDR3 is CASVPTGGDHGYTF. CDR3 coding DNA: TGTGCCAGCGTTCCGACGGGCGGGGATCATGGCTACACCTTC.

This clone has only a few counts. The CDR3 DNA reads TGTGCCAGCAGCGTAGTTGGGGGCGCCTACAATGAGCAGTTCTTC. This gives the protein CASSVVGGAYNEQFF. This sequence joins TRBV9 and TRBJ2-1, with D maybe TRBD1 (6 bases). Germline-derived CDR1 and CDR2 are SGDLS and YYNGEE. Between the trimmed V and J ends, which lost 0 bases and 2 bases, there was a span of 9 bases. CDR3 size: 15 residues.

V gene TRBV11-2 combines with J gene TRBJ2-7, with 12 positions matching TRBD2. Germline assignment: CDR1 SGHAT and CDR2 FQNNGV. The CDR3 has 14 amino acids. The V and J ends lost 4 bases and 3 bases, in that order; junction bases with no gene match: 1. The CDR3 coding sequence is TGTGCCAGCAGCTCGGGACTAGCGGGCTACGAGCAGTACTTC. Its protein is CASSSGLAGYEQYF.

This chain joins TRBV5-1 and TRBJ2-6; D remains ambiguous. The V and J ends lost 3 bases and 2 bases respectively, with 3 bases between them. Germline assignment: CDR1 SGHRS and CDR2 YFSETQ. The CDR3 has 13 residues. CDR3 amino acids: CASSSTGANVLTF. For the CDR3, the DNA is TGCGCCAGCAGCTCAACTGGGGCCAACGTCCTGACTTTC.

The V call is TRBV7-9, the J call TRBJ1-2, with D perhaps TRBD1 (6 bases). From germline, CDR1 is SEHNR and CDR2 FQNEAQ (reference sequence). V shed 8 bases and J shed 5 bases, with 18 bases lying between them. The CDR3 consists of 14 residues. As DNA, the CDR3 is TGTGCCAGCCACCTCCAGGGGAGTAGATATGGCTACACCTTC. This sequence encodes CASHLQGSRYGYTF.

The table lists this clone with a few counts. This rearrangement joins TRBV7-2 to TRBJ1-5; maybe TRBD1 (6 bases). The CDR3 loop spans 12 amino acids. V was clipped by 4 bases and J by 12 bases, with 13 bases between them. Germline V gene data show CDR1 as SGHTA and CDR2 as FQGNSA. DNA of the CDR3: TGTGCCAGCAGCTCGGAGACAGGTGACCAGCATTTT. As protein: CASSSETGDQHF.

This clone was detected a few times. V is TRBV30 and J is TRBJ2-6, with D unresolved. The germline V and J ends were trimmed by 5 bases and 0 bases, with 8 bases remaining between them. CDR1 is GTSNPN and CDR2 is SVGIG in the germline V gene (reference sequence). This CDR3 region has 14 residues. The CDR3 loop reads CAWAESSGANVLTF. In DNA, the CDR3 is TGTGCCTGGGCCGAGAGCTCTGGGGCCAACGTCCTGACTTTC.

The chain joins TRBV5-1 to TRBJ2-1; 11 bases map to TRBD2. Germline V gene lookup returns CDR1 SGHRS and CDR2 YFSETQ. V was pared by 1 base and J by 10 bases, with 4 bases of the junction left unmatched. This CDR3 spans 14 amino acids. The CDR3 region is CASSLLAGGREQFF. The CDR3 DNA is TGCGCCAGCAGCTTGCTAGCGGGAGGACGGGAGCAGTTCTTC.